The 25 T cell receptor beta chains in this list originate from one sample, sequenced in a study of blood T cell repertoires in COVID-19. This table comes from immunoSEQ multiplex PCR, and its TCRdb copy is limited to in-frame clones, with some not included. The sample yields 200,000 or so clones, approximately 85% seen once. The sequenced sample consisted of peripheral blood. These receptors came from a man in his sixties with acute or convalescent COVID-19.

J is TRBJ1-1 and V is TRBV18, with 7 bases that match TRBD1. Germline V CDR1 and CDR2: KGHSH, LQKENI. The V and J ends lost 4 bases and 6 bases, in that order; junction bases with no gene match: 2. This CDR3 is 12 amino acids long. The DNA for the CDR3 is TGTGCCAGCTCACTCGGGACAGCTGAAGCTTTCTTT. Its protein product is CASSLGTAEAFF.

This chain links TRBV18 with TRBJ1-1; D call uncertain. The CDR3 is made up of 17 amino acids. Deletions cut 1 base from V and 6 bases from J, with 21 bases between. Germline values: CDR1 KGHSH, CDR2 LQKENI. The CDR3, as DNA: TGTGCCAGCTCACCACGCGGGGAAGCCAGCCGGATCGCTGAAGCTTTCTTT. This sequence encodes CASSPRGEASRIAEAFF.

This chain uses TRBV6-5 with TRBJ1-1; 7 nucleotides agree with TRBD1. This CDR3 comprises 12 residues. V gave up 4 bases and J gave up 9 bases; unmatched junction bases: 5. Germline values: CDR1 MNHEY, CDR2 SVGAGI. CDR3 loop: CASSFPTGKAFF. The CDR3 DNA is TGTGCCAGCAGTTTCCCGACAGGGAAAGCTTTCTTT.

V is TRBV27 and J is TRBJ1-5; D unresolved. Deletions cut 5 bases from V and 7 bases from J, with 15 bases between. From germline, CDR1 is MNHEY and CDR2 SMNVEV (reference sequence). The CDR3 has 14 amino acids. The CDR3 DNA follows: TGTGCCAGCAGTATAAGACTTATGGAACAGCCCCAGCATTTT. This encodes CASSIRLMEQPQHF.

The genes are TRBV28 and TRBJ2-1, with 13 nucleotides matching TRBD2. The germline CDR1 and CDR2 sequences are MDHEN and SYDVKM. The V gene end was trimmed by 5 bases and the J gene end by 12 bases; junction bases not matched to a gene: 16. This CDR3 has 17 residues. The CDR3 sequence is CASSGGTSGTRTQGQFF. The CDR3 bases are TGTGCCAGCAGTGGGGGGACTAGCGGGACCCGCACCCAGGGGCAGTTCTTC.

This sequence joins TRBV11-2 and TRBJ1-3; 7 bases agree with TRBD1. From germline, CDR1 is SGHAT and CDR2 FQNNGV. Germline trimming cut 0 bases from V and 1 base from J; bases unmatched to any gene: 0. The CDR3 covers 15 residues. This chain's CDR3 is CASSLETGSGNTIYF. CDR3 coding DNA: TGTGCCAGCAGCTTAGAGACAGGGTCTGGAAACACCATATATTTT.

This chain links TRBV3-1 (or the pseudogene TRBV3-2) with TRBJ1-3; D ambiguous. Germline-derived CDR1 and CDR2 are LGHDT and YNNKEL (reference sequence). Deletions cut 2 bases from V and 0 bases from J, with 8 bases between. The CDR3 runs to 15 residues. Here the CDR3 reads CASSQTGISGNTIYF. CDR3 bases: TGTGCCAGCAGCCAAACGGGGATCTCTGGAAACACCATATATTTT.

This CDR3 is CASSAKQGSEAMNTEAFF. The DNA for the CDR3 is TGTGCCAGCAGCGCCAAACAGGGGTCAGAGGCGATGAACACTGAAGCTTTCTTT. V and J are TRBV2 and TRBJ1-1, with 7 bases identical to TRBD1. Germline V lookup: CDR1 SNHLY, CDR2 FYNNEI. Trimming cost V 6 bases and J 0 bases; bases outside gene matches: 16. This CDR3 comprises 18 residues.

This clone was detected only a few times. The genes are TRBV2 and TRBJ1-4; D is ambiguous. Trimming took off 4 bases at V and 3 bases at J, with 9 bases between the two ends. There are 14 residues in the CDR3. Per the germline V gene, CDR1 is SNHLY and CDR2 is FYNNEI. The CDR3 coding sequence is TGTGCCAGCAGTGGTGTGGGCTCTAATGAAAAACTGTTTTTT. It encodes CASSGVGSNEKLFF.

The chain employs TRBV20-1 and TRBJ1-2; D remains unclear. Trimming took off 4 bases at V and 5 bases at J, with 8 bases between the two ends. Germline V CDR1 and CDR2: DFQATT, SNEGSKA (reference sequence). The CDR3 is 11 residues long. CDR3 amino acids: CSANSEYGYTF. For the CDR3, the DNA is TGCAGTGCTAATTCGGAGTATGGCTACACCTTC.

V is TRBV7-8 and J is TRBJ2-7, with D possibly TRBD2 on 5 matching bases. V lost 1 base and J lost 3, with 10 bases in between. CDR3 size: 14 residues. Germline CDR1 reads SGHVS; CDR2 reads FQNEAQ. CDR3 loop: CASSLVTGYYEQYF. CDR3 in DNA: TGTGCCAGCAGCTTAGTCACGGGATACTACGAGCAGTACTTC.

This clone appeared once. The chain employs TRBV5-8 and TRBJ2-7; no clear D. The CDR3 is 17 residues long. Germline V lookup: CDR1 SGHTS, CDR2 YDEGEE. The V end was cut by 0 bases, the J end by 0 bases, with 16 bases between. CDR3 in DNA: TGTGCCAGCAGCTTGGCGCGCCGGAGTCAGACCTCCTACGAGCAGTACTTC. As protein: CASSLARRSQTSYEQYF.

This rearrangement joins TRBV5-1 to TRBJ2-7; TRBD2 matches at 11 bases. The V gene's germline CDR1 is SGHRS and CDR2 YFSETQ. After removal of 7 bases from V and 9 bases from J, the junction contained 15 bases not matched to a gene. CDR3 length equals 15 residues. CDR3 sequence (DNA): TGCGCCAGCCCGACTAGCGGGGTTACCTACGAAGCGCAGTACTTC. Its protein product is CASPTSGVTYEAQYF.

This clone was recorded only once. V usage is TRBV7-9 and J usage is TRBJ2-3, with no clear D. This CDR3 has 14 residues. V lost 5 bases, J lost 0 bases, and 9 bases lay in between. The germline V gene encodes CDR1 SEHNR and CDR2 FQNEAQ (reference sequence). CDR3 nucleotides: TGTGCCAGCAGCACACGCGGAAGCACAGATACGCAGTATTTT. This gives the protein CASSTRGSTDTQYF. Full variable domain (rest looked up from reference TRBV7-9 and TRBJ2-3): DTGVSQNPRHKITKRGQNVTFRCDPISEHNRLYWYRQTLGQGPEFLTYFQNEAQLEKSRLLSDRFSAERPKGSFSTLEIQRTEQGDSAMYLCASSTRGSTDTQYFGPGTRLTVL.

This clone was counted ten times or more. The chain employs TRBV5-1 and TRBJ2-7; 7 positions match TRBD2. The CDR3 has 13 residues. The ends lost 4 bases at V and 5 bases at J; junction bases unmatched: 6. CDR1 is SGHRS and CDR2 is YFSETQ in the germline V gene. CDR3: CASSPAGADEQYF. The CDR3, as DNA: TGCGCCAGCAGCCCGGCGGGAGCCGACGAGCAGTACTTC.

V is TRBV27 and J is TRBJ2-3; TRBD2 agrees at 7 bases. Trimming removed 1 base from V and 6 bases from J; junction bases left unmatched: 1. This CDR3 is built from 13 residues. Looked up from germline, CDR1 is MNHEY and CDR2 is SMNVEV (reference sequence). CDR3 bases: TGTGCCAGCAGTTTATGGGGGGGGGATACGCAGTATTTT. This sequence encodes CASSLWGGDTQYF.

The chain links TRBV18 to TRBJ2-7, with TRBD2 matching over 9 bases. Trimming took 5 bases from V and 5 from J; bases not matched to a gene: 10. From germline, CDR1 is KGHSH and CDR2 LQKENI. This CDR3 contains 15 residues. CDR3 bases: TGTGCCAGCTCAGCTTATAGCGGGAGTTTGGACGAGCAGTACTTC. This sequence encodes CASSAYSGSLDEQYF.

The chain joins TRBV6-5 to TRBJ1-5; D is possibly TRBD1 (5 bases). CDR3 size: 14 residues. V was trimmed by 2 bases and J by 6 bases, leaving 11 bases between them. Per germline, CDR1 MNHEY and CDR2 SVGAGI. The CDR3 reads CASSYGGVGQPQHF. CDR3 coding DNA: TGTGCCAGCAGTTACGGGGGGGTCGGTCAGCCCCAGCATTTT.

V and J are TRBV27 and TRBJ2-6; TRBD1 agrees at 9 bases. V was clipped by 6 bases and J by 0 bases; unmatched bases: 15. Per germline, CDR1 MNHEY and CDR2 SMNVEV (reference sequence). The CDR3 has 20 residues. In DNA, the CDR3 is TGTGCCAGCAGCCGAGGGACAGGGAGACTCCTCGGCTCTGGGGCCAACGTCCTGACTTTC. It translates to CASSRGTGRLLGSGANVLTF.

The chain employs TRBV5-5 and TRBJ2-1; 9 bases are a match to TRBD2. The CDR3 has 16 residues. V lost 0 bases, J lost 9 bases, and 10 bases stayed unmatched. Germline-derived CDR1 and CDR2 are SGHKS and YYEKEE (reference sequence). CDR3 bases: TGTGCCAGCAGCTTGGAGGGGCTAGCGGGAAGAGTTGAGCAGTTCTTC. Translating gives CASSLEGLAGRVEQFF. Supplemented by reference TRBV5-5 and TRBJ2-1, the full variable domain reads DAGVTQSPTHLIKTRGQQVTLRCSPISGHKSVSWYQQVLGQGPQFIFQYYEKEERGRGNFPDRFSARQFPNYSSELNVNALLLGDSALYLCASSLEGLAGRVEQFFGPGTRLTVL.

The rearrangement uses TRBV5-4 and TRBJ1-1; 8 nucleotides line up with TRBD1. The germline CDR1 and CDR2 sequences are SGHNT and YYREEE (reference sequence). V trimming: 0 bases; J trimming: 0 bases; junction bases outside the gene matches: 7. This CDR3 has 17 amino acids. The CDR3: CASSLGAGGGMNTEAFF. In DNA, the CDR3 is TGTGCCAGCAGCTTGGGGGCAGGGGGCGGAATGAACACTGAAGCTTTCTTT.

CDR3 DNA: TGTGCCAGCAGCTCACCACCGGGACTAGCGATACCGACCTACGAGCAGTACTTC. Encoded protein: CASSSPPGLAIPTYEQYF. The chain employs TRBV5-5 and TRBJ2-7, with TRBD2 matching over 10 bases. The CDR3 has 18 residues. V gave up 3 bases and J gave up 2 bases; unmatched junction bases: 14. CDR1 and CDR2 from the germline V gene are SGHKS and YYEKEE (reference sequence).

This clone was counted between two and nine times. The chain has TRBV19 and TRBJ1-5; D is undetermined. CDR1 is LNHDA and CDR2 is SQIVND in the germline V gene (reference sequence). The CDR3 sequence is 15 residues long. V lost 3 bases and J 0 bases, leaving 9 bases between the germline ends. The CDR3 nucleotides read TGTGCCAGTAGTATTGCCCTCTATAGCAATCAGCCCCAGCATTTT. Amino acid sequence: CASSIALYSNQPQHF.

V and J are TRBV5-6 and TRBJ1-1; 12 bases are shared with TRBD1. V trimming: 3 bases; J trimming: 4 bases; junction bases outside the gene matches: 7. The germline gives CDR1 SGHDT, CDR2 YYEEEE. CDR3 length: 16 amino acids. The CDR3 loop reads CASSSGDRGHFTEAFF. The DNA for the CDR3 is TGTGCCAGCAGCTCCGGGGACAGGGGGCATTTCACTGAAGCTTTCTTT.

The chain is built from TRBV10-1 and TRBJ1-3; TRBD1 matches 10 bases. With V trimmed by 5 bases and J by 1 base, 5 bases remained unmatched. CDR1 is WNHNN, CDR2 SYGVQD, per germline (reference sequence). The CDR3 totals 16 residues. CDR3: CASSTGTGASGNTIYF. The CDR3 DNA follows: TGCGCCAGCAGTACCGGGACAGGGGCATCTGGAAACACCATATATTTT.